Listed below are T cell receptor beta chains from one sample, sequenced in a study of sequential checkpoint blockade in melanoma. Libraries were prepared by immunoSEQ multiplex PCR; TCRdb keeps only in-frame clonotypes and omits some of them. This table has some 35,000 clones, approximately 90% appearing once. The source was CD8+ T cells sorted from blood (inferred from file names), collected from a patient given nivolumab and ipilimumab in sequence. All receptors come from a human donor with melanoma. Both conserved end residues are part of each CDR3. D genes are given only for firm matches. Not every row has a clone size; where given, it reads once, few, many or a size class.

CDR3: CASSLTTGGILSYEQYF
DNA: TGTGCCAGCAGCCTAACTACAGGGGGTATTTTATCCTACGAGCAGTACTTC
J: TRBJ2-7
D: TRBD1
size: once
V: TRBV7-9

CDR3: CASSFGTSGYNEQFF
DNA: TGTGCCAGCAGCTTTGGGACTAGCGGTTACAATGAGCAGTTCTTC
J: TRBJ2-1
D: TRBD2
size: -
V: TRBV5-8

CDR3: CASSLLAGYGYTF
DNA: TGTGCCAGCAGTTTATTGGCAGGCTATGGCTACACCTTC
J: TRBJ1-2
D: -
size: -
V: TRBV27

CDR3: CASSPFPSGSGELFF
DNA: TGTGCCAGCAGCCCGTTTCCTAGCGGGAGCGGGGAGCTGTTTTTT
J: TRBJ2-2
D: TRBD2
size: -
V: TRBV7-9

CDR3: CASSAGTSGRSDTQYF
DNA: TGCGCCAGCAGTGCAGGGACTAGCGGGAGGTCGGATACGCAGTATTTT
J: TRBJ2-3
D: TRBD2
size: few
V: TRBV10-1

CDR3: CASLPGSYNSPLHF
DNA: TGTGCCAGCCTCCCGGGCTCCTATAATTCACCCCTCCACTTT
J: TRBJ1-6
D: -
size: -
V: TRBV6-1

CDR3: CASRTTNTGELFF
DNA: TGTGCCAGTAGGACAACGAACACCGGGGAGCTGTTTTTT
J: TRBJ2-2
D: -
size: -
V: TRBV19

CDR3: CASSLLGANVLTF
DNA: TGTGCCAGCAGTTTACTTGGGGCCAACGTCCTGACTTTC
J: TRBJ2-6
D: -
size: -
V: TRBV27

CDR3: CASRGGPDTDTQYF
DNA: TGTGCCAGCAGGGGCGGGCCGGACACAGATACGCAGTATTTT
J: TRBJ2-3
D: -
size: -
V: TRBV4-2

CDR3: CATSRDALDSNPYGYTF
DNA: TGTGCCACCAGCAGAGATGCTCTCGACAGCAACCCCTATGGCTACACCTTC
J: TRBJ1-2
D: -
size: -
V: TRBV15

CDR3: CASSHSSGPTGELFF
DNA: TGCGCCAGCAGCCACTCTAGCGGGCCGACCGGGGAGCTGTTTTTT
J: TRBJ2-2
D: TRBD2
size: -
V: TRBV4-3

CDR3: CASSEFVDRAVWEQYF
DNA: TGTGCCAGCAGTGAATTTGTTGACAGGGCGGTGTGGGAGCAGTACTTC
J: TRBJ2-7
D: TRBD1
size: -
V: TRBV6-1

CDR3: CASSLTGTGGSNEQFF
DNA: TGTGCCAGCAGTTTAACCGGGACAGGGGGCTCCAATGAGCAGTTCTTC
J: TRBJ2-1
D: TRBD1
size: -
V: TRBV27

CDR3: CASSLGAQGRSNYGYTF
DNA: TGTGCCAGCAGTTTGGGGGCCCAGGGTAGGTCTAACTATGGCTACACCTTC
J: TRBJ1-2
D: -
size: -
V: TRBV27

CDR3: CASSPPDTYNEQFF
DNA: TGTGCCAGCAGCCCACCGGACACTTACAATGAGCAGTTCTTC
J: TRBJ2-1
D: -
size: -
V: TRBV16

CDR3: CASSAVLNTEAFF
DNA: TGTGCCAGCAGCGCCGTTCTGAACACTGAAGCTTTCTTT
J: TRBJ1-1
D: -
size: -
V: TRBV9

CDR3: CASSLIQTTGTEAFF
DNA: TGTGCCAGCAGCTTGATACAGACTACGGGCACTGAAGCTTTCTTT
J: TRBJ1-1
D: -
size: -
V: TRBV5-5

CDR3: CASSRLGQVTGELFF
DNA: TGCGCCAGCAGCCGTCTTGGACAGGTCACCGGGGAGCTGTTTTTT
J: TRBJ2-2
D: TRBD1
size: -
V: TRBV4-1

CDR3: CASSQYNTGELFF
DNA: TGTGCCAGCAGCCAGTACAACACCGGGGAGCTGTTTTTT
J: TRBJ2-2
D: -
size: -
V: TRBV7-9

CDR3: CASTQGGGTANQPQHF
DNA: TGTGCCAGTACCCAGGGTGGCGGGACAGCCAATCAGCCCCAGCATTTT
J: TRBJ1-5
D: TRBD1
size: -
V: TRBV19

CDR3: CASRLGTGTSGNTIYF
DNA: TGTGCCAGTAGGCTCGGGACAGGAACCTCTGGAAACACCATATATTTT
J: TRBJ1-3
D: TRBD1
size: -
V: TRBV19

CDR3: CASSLTGLPLYEQFF
DNA: TGTGCCAGCAGCTTGACAGGACTGCCGCTCTATGAGCAGTTCTTC
J: TRBJ2-1
D: -
size: once
V: TRBV7-6

CDR3: CASSLFDRGPMAFF
DNA: TGTGCCAGCAGCTTGTTCGACAGGGGGCCTATGGCTTTCTTT
J: TRBJ1-1
D: TRBD1
size: -
V: TRBV13

CDR3: CASSLRWGGSSYEQYF
DNA: TGTGCCAGCAGTTTGAGGTGGGGGGGGAGCTCCTACGAGCAGTACTTC
J: TRBJ2-7
D: TRBD2
size: -
V: TRBV28

CDR3: CASRTPTETSGSRQYEQYF
DNA: TGTGCCAGCAGAACCCCAACCGAGACTAGCGGGAGTCGCCAATACGAGCAGTACTTC
J: TRBJ2-7
D: TRBD2
size: -
V: TRBV28

CDR3: CASSPGLAGGSVWTDTQYF
DNA: TGTGCCAGCAGCCCCGGACTAGCGGGAGGGAGTGTTTGGACAGATACGCAGTATTTT
J: TRBJ2-3
D: TRBD2
size: -
V: TRBV28

CDR3: CSVDTGLVNEQFF
DNA: TGCAGCGTTGATACCGGACTAGTGAATGAGCAGTTCTTC
J: TRBJ2-1
D: TRBD2
size: -
V: TRBV29-1

CDR3: CASATSGTYNEQFF
DNA: TGTGCCAGCGCGACTAGCGGGACGTACAATGAGCAGTTCTTC
J: TRBJ2-1
D: TRBD2
size: once
V: TRBV2

CDR3: CASTQSGYSNQPQHF
DNA: TGTGCCAGCACCCAATCCGGGTATAGCAATCAGCCCCAGCATTTT
J: TRBJ1-5
D: -
size: -
V: TRBV7-2

CDR3: CASSLEAEDGQPQHF
DNA: TGTGCCAGCAGCTTAGAGGCCGAGGATGGTCAGCCCCAGCATTTT
J: TRBJ1-5
D: -
size: few
V: TRBV7-9

CDR3: CASSQDRWGLAGSTDTQYF
DNA: TGTGCCAGCAGCCAAGATAGGTGGGGACTAGCGGGGAGCACAGATACGCAGTATTTT
J: TRBJ2-3
D: TRBD2
size: -
V: TRBV4-2

CDR3: CASSVEAGGLAGAGEQFF
DNA: TGTGCCAGCAGCGTAGAGGCTGGGGGACTAGCGGGAGCGGGGGAGCAGTTCTTC
J: TRBJ2-1
D: TRBD2
size: -
V: TRBV9

CDR3: CASSIARGSTDTQYF
DNA: TGTGCCAGTAGTATAGCCCGCGGGAGCACAGATACGCAGTATTTT
J: TRBJ2-3
D: -
size: once
V: TRBV19

CDR3: CASSRGLGYYGYTF
DNA: TGTGCCAGCAGTAGGGGGCTAGGATACTATGGCTACACCTTC
J: TRBJ1-2
D: TRBD1
size: few
V: TRBV7-9

CDR3: CASSATGTGANVLTF
DNA: TGTGCCAGCAGCGCGACAGGTACTGGGGCCAACGTCCTGACTTTC
J: TRBJ2-6
D: -
size: -
V: TRBV9

CDR3: CASSLTGGSNQPQHF
DNA: TGTGCCAGCAGTTTAACAGGGGGTAGCAATCAGCCCCAGCATTTT
J: TRBJ1-5
D: TRBD1
size: -
V: TRBV28

CDR3: CASRQGVEPQHF
DNA: TGTGCCAGCAGGCAGGGTGTGGAGCCCCAGCATTTT
J: TRBJ1-5
D: -
size: -
V: TRBV6-5

CDR3: CSVDNRVKDYGYTF
DNA: TGCAGCGTTGATAACAGGGTAAAGGACTATGGCTACACCTTC
J: TRBJ1-2
D: -
size: -
V: TRBV29-1

CDR3: CASSSTGQENTEAFF
DNA: TGTGCCAGCAGTTCCACGGGACAGGAGAACACTGAAGCTTTCTTT
J: TRBJ1-1
D: TRBD1
size: -
V: TRBV6-6

CDR3: CASIQDRGNTEAFF
DNA: TGTGCCAGCATCCAAGACAGGGGTAACACTGAAGCTTTCTTT
J: TRBJ1-1
D: TRBD1
size: -
V: TRBV7-9

CDR3: CASSSGQNYGYTF
DNA: TGTGCCAGCAGCTCGGGACAGAACTATGGCTACACCTTC
J: TRBJ1-2
D: TRBD1
size: -
V: TRBV5-6

CDR3: CASSSFVGGLADNEQFF
DNA: TGTGCCAGCAGCTCGTTCGTCGGCGGACTAGCGGACAATGAGCAGTTCTTC
J: TRBJ2-1
D: TRBD2
size: -
V: TRBV5-8

CDR3: CASKFLAGGGNEQFF
DNA: TGTGCCAGCAAATTTCTAGCGGGAGGGGGCAATGAGCAGTTCTTC
J: TRBJ2-1
D: TRBD2
size: -
V: TRBV6-6

CDR3: CASGLVIGTANTEAFF
DNA: TGTGCTAGTGGTTTGGTTATCGGGACAGCGAACACTGAAGCTTTCTTT
J: TRBJ1-1
D: TRBD1
size: -
V: TRBV12-5

CDR3: CASSLFPGVTGELFF
DNA: TGCGCCAGCAGCTTGTTTCCGGGGGTCACCGGGGAGCTGTTTTTT
J: TRBJ2-2
D: -
size: -
V: TRBV5-1

CDR3: CASSSSGQAYEQYF
DNA: TGTGCCAGCAGCTCTAGCGGGCAAGCCTACGAGCAGTACTTC
J: TRBJ2-7
D: TRBD2
size: -
V: TRBV7-9

CDR3: CASSPGQLYGYTF
DNA: TGCGCCAGCAGTCCGGGACAGCTCTATGGCTACACCTTC
J: TRBJ1-2
D: TRBD1
size: -
V: TRBV5-1

CDR3: CASSDSGQGTGEQYF
DNA: TGTGCCAGCAGTGATTCAGGACAGGGTACCGGCGAGCAGTACTTC
J: TRBJ2-7
D: TRBD1
size: -
V: TRBV25-1

CDR3: CASSLRGEEEKLFF
DNA: TGTGCCAGCAGCCTCAGGGGAGAGGAAGAAAAACTGTTTTTT
J: TRBJ1-4
D: -
size: -
V: TRBV6-6

CDR3: CASSPQGAHYNEQFF
DNA: TGTGCCAGCAGCCCCCAGGGGGCCCATTACAATGAGCAGTTCTTC
J: TRBJ2-1
D: TRBD1
size: once
V: TRBV7-2

CDR3: CASSGADGNYGYTF
DNA: TGTGCCAGCAGTGGGGCAGATGGTAACTATGGCTACACCTTC
J: TRBJ1-2
D: -
size: -
V: TRBV2

CDR3: CASNVGLGTGQYEQYF
DNA: TGCGCCAGCAACGTAGGGCTAGGGACAGGACAATACGAGCAGTACTTC
J: TRBJ2-7
D: TRBD1
size: -
V: TRBV5-1

CDR3: CASSSAGTEAFF
DNA: TGTGCCAGCAGCTCTGCGGGAACTGAAGCTTTCTTT
J: TRBJ1-1
D: -
size: -
V: TRBV5-4